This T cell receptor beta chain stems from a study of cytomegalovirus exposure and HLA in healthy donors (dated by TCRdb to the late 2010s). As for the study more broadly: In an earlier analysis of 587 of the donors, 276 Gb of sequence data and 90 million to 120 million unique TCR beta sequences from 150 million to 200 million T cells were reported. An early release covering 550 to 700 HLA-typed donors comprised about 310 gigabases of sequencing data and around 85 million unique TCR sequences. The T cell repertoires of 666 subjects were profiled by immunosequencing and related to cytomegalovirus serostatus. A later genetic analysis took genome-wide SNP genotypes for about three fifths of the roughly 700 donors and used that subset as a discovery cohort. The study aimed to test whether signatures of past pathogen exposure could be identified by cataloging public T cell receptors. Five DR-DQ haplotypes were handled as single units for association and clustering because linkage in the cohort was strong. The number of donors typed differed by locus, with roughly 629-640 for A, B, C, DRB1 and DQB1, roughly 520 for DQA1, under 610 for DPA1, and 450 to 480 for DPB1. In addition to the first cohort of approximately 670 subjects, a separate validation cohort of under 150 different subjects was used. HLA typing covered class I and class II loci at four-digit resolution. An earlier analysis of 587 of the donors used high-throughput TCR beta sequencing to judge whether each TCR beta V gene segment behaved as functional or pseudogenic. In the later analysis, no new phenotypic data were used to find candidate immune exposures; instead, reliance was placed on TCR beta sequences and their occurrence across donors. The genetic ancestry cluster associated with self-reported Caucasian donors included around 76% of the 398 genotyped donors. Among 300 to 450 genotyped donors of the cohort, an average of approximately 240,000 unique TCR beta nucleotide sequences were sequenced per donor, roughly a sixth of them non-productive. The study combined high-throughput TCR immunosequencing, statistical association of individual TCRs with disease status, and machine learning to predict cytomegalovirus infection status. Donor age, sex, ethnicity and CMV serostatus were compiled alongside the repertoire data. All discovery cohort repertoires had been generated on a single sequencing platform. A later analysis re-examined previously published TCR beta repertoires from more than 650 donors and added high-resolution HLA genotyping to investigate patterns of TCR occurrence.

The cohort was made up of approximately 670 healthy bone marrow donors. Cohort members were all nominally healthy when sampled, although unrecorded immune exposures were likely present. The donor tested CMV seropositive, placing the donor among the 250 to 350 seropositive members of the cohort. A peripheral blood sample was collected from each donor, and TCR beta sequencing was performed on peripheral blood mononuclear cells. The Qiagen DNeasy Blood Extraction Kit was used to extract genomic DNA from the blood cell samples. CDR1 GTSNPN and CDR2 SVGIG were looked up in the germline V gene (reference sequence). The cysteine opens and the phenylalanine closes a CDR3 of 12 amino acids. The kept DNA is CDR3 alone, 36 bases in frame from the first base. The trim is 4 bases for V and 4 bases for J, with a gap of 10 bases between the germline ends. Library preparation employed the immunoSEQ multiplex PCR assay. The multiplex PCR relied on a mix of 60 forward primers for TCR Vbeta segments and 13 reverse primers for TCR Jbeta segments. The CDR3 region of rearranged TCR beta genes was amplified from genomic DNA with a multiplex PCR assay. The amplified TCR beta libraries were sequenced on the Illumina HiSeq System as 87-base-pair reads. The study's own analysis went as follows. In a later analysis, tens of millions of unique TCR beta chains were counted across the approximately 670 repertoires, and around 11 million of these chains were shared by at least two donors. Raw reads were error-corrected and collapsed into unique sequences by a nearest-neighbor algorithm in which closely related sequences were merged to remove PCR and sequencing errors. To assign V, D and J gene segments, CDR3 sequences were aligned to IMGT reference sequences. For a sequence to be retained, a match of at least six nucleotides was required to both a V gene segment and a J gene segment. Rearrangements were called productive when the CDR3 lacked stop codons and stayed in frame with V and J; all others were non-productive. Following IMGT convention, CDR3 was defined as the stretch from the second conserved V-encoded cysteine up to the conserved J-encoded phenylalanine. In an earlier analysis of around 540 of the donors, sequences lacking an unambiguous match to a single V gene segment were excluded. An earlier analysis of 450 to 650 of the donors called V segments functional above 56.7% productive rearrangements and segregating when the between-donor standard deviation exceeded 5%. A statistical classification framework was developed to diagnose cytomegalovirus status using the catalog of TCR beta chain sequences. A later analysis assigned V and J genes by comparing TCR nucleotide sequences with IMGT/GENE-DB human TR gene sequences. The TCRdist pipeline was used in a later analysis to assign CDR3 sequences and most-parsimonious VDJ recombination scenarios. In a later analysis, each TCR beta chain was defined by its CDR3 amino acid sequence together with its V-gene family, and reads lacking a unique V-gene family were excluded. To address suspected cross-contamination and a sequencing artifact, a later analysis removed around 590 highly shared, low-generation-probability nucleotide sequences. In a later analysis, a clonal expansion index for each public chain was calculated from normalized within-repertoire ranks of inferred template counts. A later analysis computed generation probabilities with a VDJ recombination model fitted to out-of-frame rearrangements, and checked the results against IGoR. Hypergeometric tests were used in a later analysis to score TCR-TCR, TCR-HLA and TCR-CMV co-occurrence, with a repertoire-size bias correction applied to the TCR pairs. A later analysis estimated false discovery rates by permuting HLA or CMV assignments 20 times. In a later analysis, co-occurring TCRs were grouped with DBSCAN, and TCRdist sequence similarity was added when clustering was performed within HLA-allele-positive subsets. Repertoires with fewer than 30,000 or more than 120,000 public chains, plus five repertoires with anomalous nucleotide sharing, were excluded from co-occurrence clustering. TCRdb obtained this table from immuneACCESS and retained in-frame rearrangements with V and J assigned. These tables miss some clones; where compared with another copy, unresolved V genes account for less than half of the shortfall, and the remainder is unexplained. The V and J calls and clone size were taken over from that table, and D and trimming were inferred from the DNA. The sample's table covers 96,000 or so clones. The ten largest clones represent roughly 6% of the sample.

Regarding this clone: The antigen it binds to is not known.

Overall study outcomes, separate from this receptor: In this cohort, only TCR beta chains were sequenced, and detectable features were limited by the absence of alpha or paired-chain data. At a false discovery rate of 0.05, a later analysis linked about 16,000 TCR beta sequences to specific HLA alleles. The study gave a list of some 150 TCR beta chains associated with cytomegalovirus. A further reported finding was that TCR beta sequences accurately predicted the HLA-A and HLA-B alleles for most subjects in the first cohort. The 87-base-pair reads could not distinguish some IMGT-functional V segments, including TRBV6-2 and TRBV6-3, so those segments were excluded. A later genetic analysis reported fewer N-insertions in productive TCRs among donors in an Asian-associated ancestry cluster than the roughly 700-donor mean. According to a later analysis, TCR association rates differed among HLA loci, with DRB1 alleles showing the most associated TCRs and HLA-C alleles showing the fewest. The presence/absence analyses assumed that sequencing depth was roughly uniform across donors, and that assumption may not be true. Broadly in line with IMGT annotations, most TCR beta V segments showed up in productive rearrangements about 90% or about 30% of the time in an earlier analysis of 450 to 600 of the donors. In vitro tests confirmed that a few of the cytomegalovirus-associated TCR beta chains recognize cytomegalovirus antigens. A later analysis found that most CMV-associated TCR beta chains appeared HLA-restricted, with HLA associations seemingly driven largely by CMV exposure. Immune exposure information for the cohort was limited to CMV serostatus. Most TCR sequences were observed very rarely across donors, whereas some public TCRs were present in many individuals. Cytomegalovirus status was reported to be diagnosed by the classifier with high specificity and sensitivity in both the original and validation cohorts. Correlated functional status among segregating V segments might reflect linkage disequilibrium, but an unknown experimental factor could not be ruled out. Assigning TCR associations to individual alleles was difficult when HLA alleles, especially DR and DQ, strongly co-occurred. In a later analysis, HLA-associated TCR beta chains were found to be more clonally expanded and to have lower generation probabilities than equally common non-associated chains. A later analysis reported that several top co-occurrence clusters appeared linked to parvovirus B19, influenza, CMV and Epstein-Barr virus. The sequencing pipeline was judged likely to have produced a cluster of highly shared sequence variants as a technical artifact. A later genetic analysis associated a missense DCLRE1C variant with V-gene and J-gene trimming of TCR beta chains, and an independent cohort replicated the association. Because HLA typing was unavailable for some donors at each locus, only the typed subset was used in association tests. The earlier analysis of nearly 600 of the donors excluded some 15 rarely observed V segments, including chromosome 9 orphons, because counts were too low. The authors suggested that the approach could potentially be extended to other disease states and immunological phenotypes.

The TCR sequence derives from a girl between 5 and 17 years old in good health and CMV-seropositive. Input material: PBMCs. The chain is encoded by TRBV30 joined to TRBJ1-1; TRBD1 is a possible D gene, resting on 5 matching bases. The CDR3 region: CAWKRGGTEAFF. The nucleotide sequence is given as TGTGCCTGGAAACGGGGGGGCACTGAAGCTTTCTTT.